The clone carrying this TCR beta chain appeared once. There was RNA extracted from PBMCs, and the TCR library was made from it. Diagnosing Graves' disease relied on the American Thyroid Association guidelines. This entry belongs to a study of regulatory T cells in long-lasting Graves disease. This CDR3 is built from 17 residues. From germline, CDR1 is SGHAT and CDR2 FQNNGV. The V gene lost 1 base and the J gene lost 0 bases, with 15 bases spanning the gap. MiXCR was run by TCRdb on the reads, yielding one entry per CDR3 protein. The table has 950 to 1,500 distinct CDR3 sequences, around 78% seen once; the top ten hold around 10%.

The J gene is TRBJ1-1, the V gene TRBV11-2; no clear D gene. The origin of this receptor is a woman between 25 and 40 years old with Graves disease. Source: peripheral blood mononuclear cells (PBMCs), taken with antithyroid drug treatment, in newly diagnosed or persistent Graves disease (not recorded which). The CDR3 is CASSLVGGGVMNTEAFF. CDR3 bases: TGTGCCAGCAGCTTAGTCGGAGGCGGGGTTATGAACACTGAAGCTTTCTTT.